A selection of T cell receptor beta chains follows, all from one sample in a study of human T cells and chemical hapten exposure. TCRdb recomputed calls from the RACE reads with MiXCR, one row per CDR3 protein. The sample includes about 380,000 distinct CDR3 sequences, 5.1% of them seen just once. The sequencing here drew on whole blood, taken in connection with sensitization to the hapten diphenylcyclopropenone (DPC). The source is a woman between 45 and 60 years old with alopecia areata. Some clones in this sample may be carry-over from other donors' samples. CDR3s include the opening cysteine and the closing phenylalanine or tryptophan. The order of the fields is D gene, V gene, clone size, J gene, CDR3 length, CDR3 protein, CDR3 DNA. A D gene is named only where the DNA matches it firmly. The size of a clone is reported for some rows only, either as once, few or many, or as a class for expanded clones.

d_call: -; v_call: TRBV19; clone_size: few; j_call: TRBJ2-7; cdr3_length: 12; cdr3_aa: CACGAGVSEQYF; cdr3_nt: TGTGCCTGTGGGGCAGGGGTCTCCGAGCAGTACTTC
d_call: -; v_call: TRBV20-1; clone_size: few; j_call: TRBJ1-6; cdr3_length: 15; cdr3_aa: CSARGPGGLNSPLHF; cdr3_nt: TGCAGTGCTAGAGGTCCGGGGGGCCTTAATTCACCCCTCCACTTT
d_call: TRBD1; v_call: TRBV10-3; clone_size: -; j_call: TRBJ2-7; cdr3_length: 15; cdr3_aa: CAISATTGGPYEQYF; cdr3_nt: TGTGCCATCAGTGCCACGACAGGGGGCCCCTACGAGCAGTACTTC
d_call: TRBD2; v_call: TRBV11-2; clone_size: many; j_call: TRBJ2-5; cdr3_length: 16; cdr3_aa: CASSLRLAAIGETQYF; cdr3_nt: TGTGCCAGCAGCCTTCGACTAGCGGCCATTGGAGAGACCCAGTACTTC
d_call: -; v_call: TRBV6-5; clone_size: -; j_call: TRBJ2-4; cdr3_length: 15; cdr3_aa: CASSYQGMGKNIQYF; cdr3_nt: TGTGCCAGCAGTTATCAGGGAATGGGCAAAAACATTCAGTACTTC
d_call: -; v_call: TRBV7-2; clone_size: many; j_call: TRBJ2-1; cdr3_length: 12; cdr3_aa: CASSLSANEQFF; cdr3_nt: TGTGCCAGCAGCTTGAGCGCCAATGAGCAGTTCTTC
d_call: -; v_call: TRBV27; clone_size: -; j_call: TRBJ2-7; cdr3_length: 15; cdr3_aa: CASSLGSASSYEQYF; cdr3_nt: TGTGCCAGCAGTTTAGGGAGCGCCTCTTCCTACGAGCAGTACTTC
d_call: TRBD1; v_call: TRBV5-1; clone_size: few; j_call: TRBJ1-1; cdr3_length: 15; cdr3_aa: CASGTGGSRDTEAFF; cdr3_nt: TGCGCCAGCGGGACAGGGGGCTCCCGGGACACTGAAGCTTTCTTT
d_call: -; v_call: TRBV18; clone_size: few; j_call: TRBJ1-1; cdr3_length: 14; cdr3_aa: CASSPREQGSEAFF; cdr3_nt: TGTGCCAGCTCACCAAGGGAACAGGGATCTGAAGCTTTCTTT
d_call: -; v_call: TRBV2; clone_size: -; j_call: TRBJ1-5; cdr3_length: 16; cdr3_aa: CASSEAGVRAGQPQHF; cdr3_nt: TGTGCCAGCAGTGAAGCGGGGGTTAGGGCAGGTCAGCCCCAGCATTTT
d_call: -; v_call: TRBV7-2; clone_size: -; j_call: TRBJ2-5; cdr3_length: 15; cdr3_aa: CASSLELAEQETQYF; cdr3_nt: TGTGCCAGCAGCTTAGAGTTAGCGGAACAAGAGACCCAGTACTTC
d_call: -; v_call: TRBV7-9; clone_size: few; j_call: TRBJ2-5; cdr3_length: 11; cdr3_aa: CASAARETQYF; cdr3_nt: TGTGCCAGCGCCGCAAGGGAGACCCAGTACTTC
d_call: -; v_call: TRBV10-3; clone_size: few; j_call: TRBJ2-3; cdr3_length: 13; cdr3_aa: CAIRGNPADTQYF; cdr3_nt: TGTGCCATCAGAGGTAACCCCGCAGATACGCAGTATTTT
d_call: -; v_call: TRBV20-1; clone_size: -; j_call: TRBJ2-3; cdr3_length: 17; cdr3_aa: CSARFRRAGPSTDTQYF; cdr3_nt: TGCAGTGCTAGATTTAGGCGCGCGGGGCCTAGCACAGATACGCAGTATTTT
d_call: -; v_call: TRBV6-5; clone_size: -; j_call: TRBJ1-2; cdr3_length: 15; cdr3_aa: CASSSTESAGDGYTF; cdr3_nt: TGTGCCAGCAGTTCCACCGAGTCAGCCGGGGATGGCTACACCTTC
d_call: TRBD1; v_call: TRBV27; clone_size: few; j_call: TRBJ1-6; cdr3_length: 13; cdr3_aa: CASSFQGQSPLHF; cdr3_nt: TGTGCCAGCAGTTTTCAGGGACAGTCACCCCTCCACTTT
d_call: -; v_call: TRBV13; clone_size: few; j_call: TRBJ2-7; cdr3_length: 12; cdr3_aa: CASSQRTVGKYF; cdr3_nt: TGTGCCAGCAGCCAGCGGACAGTCGGAAAGTACTTC
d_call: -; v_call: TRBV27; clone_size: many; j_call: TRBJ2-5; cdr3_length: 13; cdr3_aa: CASSFGPQETQYF; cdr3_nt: TGTGCCAGCAGTTTCGGGCCCCAAGAGACCCAGTACTTC
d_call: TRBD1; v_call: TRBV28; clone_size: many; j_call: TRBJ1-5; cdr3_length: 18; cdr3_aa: CASSSTGWTGHSNQPQHF; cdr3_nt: TGTGCCAGCAGTTCCACGGGCTGGACAGGACATAGCAATCAGCCCCAGCATTTT
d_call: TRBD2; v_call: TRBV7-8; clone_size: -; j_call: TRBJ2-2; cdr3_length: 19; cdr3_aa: CASSVRTSGGAPVTGELFF; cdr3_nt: TGTGCCAGCAGCGTCCGGACTAGCGGGGGGGCCCCGGTCACCGGGGAGCTGTTTTTT
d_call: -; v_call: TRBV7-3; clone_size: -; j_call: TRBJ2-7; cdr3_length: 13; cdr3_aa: CASSWGTGSEQYF; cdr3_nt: TGTGCCAGCAGCTGGGGGACGGGCAGCGAGCAGTACTTC
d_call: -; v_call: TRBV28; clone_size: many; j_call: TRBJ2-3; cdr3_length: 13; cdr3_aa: CASSLKGHPTQYF; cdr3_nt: TGTGCCAGCAGTTTAAAAGGACATCCTACGCAGTATTTT
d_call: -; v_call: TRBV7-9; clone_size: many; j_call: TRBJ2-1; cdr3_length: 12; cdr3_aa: CASRTEHNEQFF; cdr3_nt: TGTGCCAGCCGGACGGAGCACAATGAGCAGTTCTTC
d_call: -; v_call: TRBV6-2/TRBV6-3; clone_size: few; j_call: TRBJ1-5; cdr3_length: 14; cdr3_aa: CASWQGPSNQPQHF; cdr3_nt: TGTGCCAGCTGGCAAGGGCCGAGCAATCAGCCCCAGCATTTT
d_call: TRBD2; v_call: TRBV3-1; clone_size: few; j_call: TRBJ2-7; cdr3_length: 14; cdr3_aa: CASSQDRQGGRQYF; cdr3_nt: TGTGCCAGCAGCCAAGATCGGCAGGGAGGGAGGCAGTACTTC